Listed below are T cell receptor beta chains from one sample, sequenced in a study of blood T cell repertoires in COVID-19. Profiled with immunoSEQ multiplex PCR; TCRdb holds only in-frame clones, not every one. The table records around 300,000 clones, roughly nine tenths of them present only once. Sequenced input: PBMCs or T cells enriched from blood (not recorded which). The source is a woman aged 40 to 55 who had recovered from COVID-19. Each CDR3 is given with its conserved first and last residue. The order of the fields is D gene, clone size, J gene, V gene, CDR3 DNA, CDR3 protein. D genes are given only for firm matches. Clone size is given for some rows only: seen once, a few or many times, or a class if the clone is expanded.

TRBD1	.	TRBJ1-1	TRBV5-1	TGCGCCAGCAGCGTCAAAACAGGGGGCAAGATGAACACTGAAGCTTTCTTT	CASSVKTGGKMNTEAFF
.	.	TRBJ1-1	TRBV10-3	TGTGCCATCAGTGGACAGGCGAACACTGAAGCTTTCTTT	CAISGQANTEAFF
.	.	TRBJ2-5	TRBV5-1	TGCGCCAGCAGCTTGGGCGGAGGGGCGCAAGAGACCCAGTACTTC	CASSLGGGAQETQYF
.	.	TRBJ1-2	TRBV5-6	TGTGCCAGCAGCCTTTGGGTAGGGGAATGGACGTATGGCTACACCTTC	CASSLWVGEWTYGYTF
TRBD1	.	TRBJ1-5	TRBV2	TGTGCCAGCAGCTTTTTGAGACAGGGCGATCAGCCCCAGCATTTT	CASSFLRQGDQPQHF
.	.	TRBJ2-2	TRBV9	TGTGCCAGCAACCTACAGGGGAACACCGGGGAGCTGTTTTTT	CASNLQGNTGELFF
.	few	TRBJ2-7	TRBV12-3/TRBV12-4	TGTGCCAGCAGGGGCTCGGGAGAGCAGTACTTC	CASRGSGEQYF
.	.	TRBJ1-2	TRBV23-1	TGCGCCAGCAGTCAATCTCGACAGGCAGGCGGAACTTGGTCACGCTATGGCTACACCTTC	CASSQSRQAGGTWSRYGYTF
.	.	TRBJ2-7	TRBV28	TGTGCCAGCAGTTTCTCTGTCGAGCGTTTATCCTACGAGCAGTACTTC	CASSFSVERLSYEQYF
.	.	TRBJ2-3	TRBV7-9	TGTGCCAGCAGCCCAAACTCGAACCTGCGAGAGCAGTATTTT	CASSPNSNLREQYF
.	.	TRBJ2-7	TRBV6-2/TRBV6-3	TGTGCCAGCAGTTACGCGACAGCCTCTTATCTGTCCTACGAGCAGTACTTC	CASSYATASYLSYEQYF
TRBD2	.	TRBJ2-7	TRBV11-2	TGTGCCAGCAGCCCTAGCGGGAGCTCCTACGAGCAGTACTTC	CASSPSGSSYEQYF
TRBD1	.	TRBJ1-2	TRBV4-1	TGCGCCAGCAGCCAAGGAATACCCGGGACAGGGGGCTTTGGCTACACCTTC	CASSQGIPGTGGFGYTF
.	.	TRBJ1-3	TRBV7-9	TGTGCCAGCAGCCCCGAGGAGACTGGAAACACCATATATTTT	CASSPEETGNTIYF
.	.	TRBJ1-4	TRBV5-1	TGCGCCAGCAGCTTGTCGACAGGTCTTAATGAAAAACTGTTTTTT	CASSLSTGLNEKLFF
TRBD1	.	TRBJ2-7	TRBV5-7	TGTGCCAGCAGCTTGGAGACAGGGAGCTCCTACGAGCAGTACTTC	CASSLETGSSYEQYF
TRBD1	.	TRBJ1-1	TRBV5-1	TGCGCCAGCAGCTTGAATTTTCCGAACCGGGACAGGGGGCGCGGATCGAACACTGAAGCTTTCTTT	CASSLNFPNRDRGRGSNTEAFF
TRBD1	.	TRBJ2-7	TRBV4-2	TGTGCCAGCAGCCAAGCATCGGGACAGCTCGACGAGCAGTACTTC	CASSQASGQLDEQYF
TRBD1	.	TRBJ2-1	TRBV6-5	TGTGCCACGTCCGGAGACAGGGGGCCGGACAATGAGCAGTTCTTC	CATSGDRGPDNEQFF
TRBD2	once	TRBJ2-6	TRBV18	TGTGCCAGCTCAGGTCTTGCGGGGGGCCACTCTGGGGCCAACGTCCTGACTTTC	CASSGLAGGHSGANVLTF
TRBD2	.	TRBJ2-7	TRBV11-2	TGTGCCAGCAGCTTAGAACGGAGCGGGGGGGACTCCTACGAGCAGTACTTC	CASSLERSGGDSYEQYF
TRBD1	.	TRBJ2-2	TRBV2	TGTGCCAGCAGTGAGGGACAGGCAGGGACCGGGGAGCTGTTTTTT	CASSEGQAGTGELFF
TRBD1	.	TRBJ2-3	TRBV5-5	TGTGCCAGCAGCTCGTTGGGACAGGTTACGCAGTATTTT	CASSSLGQVTQYF
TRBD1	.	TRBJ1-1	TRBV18	TGTGCCAGCTCATCTGACAGGGGGACTGAAGCTTTCTTT	CASSSDRGTEAFF
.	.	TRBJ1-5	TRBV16	TGTGCCAGCAGCCAAGTCAGTCCCTTCAATCAGCCCCAGCATTTT	CASSQVSPFNQPQHF
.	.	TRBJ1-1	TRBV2	TGTGCCAGCAGTAATATGGGGGGGGACACTGAAGCTTTCTTT	CASSNMGGDTEAFF
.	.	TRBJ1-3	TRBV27	TGTGCCAGCAGCCCCATTGCGCGGAGCTCTGGAAACACCATATATTTT	CASSPIARSSGNTIYF
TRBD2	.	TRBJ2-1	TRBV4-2	TGTGCCAGCAGCCCTTCAGCGGGAGCTTTCTACAATGAGCAGTTCTTC	CASSPSAGAFYNEQFF
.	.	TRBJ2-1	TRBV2	TGTGCCAGCAGGTCATCCCAGGGGGGCTACAATGAGCAGTTCTTC	CASRSSQGGYNEQFF
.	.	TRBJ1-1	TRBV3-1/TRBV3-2	TGTGCCAGCAGCCAATTCAGGAGGGACACTGAAGCTTTCTTT	CASSQFRRDTEAFF
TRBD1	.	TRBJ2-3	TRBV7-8	TGTGCCAGCAGGGATAGAGGACAGGCGGGTACGCAGTATTTT	CASRDRGQAGTQYF
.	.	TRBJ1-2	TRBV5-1	TGCGCCAGCAGCGCCCAGGGACTAGCTAACTATGGCTACACCTTC	CASSAQGLANYGYTF
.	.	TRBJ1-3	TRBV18	TGTGCCAGCTCACCACCGCTTTATCCGGGGATCTCTGGAAACACCATATATTTT	CASSPPLYPGISGNTIYF
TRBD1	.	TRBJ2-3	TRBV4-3	TGCGCCAGCAGCCCCGGTGGGGGACAGGGGACTGATACGCAGTATTTT	CASSPGGGQGTDTQYF
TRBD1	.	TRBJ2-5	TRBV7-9	TGTGCCAGCAGCCTACACGGGACAGGGGGAGAGACCCAGTACTTC	CASSLHGTGGETQYF
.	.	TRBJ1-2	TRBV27	TGTGCCAGCAGTCCTAAAGCGGGGGGCTACACCTTC	CASSPKAGGYTF
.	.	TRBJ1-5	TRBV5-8	TGTGCCAGCAGCTTCTACCCCCCCTCTAGCAATCAGCCCCAGCATTTT	CASSFYPPSSNQPQHF
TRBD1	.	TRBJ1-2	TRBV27	TGTGCCAGCAGTTTATCGATGGTGGGACAGGGGCCGTATGGCTACACCTTC	CASSLSMVGQGPYGYTF
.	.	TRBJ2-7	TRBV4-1	TGCGCCAGCAGCGAGGCAGGGCGATCCTCCGAGCAGTACTTC	CASSEAGRSSEQYF
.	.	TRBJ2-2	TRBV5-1	TGCGCCAGCAGCTTGGCTCTAGCAAACACCGGGGAGCTGTTTTTT	CASSLALANTGELFF
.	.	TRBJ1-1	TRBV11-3	TGTGCCAGCAGCTATTCAGGGAACACTGAAGCTTTCTTT	CASSYSGNTEAFF
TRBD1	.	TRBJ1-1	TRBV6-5	TGTGCCAGCAGAGGACAGGGGATGAACACTGAAGCTTTCTTT	CASRGQGMNTEAFF
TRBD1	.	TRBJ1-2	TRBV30	TGTGCCTGGAGTGCACAGGGGTACTATGGCTACACCTTC	CAWSAQGYYGYTF
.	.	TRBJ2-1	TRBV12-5	TGTGCTAGTGGTTTCTTGGTTAGTGGCCCGGAGGAGCAGTTCTTC	CASGFLVSGPEEQFF
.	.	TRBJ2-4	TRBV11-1	TGTGCCAGCAGCCCCCAGGGGGCCAAAAACATTCAGTACTTC	CASSPQGAKNIQYF
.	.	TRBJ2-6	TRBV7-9	TGTGCCAGCAGCTTAGCTACAGGGTCTGGGGCCAACGTCCTGACTTTC	CASSLATGSGANVLTF
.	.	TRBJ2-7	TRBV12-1	TGTGCCAGCATCCAGACTACTCGGGGGGCGGATCGTTTCTACGAGCAGTACTTC	CASIQTTRGADRFYEQYF
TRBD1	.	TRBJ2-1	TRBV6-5	TGTGCCAGCAGGGAGGACAGGGGGAGATACAATGAGCAGTTCTTC	CASREDRGRYNEQFF
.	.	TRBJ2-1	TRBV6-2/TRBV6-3	TGTGCCAGCAGTTTGGGGAGCCTTTACAATGAGCAGTTCTTC	CASSLGSLYNEQFF
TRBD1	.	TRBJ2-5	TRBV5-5	TGTGCCAGCAGAAAGTCAGGGGGAGAGACCCAGTACTTC	CASRKSGGETQYF
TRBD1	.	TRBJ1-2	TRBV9	TGTGCCAGCAGCGTAGGGCCAGGGGGCAGCTATGGCTACACCTTC	CASSVGPGGSYGYTF
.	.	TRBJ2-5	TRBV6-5	TGTGCCAGTAAGGGGTTTGGGGAGACCCAGTACTTC	CASKGFGETQYF
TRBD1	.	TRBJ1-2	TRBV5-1	TGCGCCAGCAAGAAAACCGGGACAGAAGGAGGCTACACCTTC	CASKKTGTEGGYTF
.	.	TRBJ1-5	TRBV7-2	TGTGCCAGCAGTCCCCGGGACATTAGCAATCAGCCCCAGCATTTT	CASSPRDISNQPQHF